There are many counts of the clone carrying this T cell receptor beta chain. As yet, its antigen is unknown. This sample is part of a study of spatial heterogeneity in lung cancer. Findings and limits, study-wide: Mutation tallies in tumors tracked expanded intratumoral alpha and beta TCR counts.

The V end was cut by 6 bases, the J end by 4 bases, with 18 bases between. Germline loops: CDR1 DFQATT, CDR2 SNEGSKA (reference sequence). This CDR3 is built from 14 residues. The time point: sample taken at primary tumor resection. The cohort: 70 to 75 early-stage, untreated non-small cell lung cancer patients. Unsorted whole RNA samples from tumor, nontumor lung or frozen PBMC were sequenced. TCRdb redid the calling of the 5' RACE reads with MiXCR, one entry per CDR3 protein. The table records 8,000 to 9,500 distinct CDR3 sequences, 2.9% of them present only once. This specimen was lung tumor tissue, taken at surgery. The genes are TRBV20-1 and TRBJ1-2, with D hard to call. This TCR was sampled from a male donor with early-stage non-small cell lung cancer. The CDR3 spells CSAPTQVGGYGYTF. DNA for the CDR3: TGCAGTGCCCCCACCCAGGTTGGAGGCTATGGCTACACCTTC.